These T cell receptor beta chains were read from a single sample in a study of radiotherapy plus CTLA-4 blockade in lung cancer. TCRdb keeps only in-frame clones here, not all; method: immunoSEQ multiplex PCR. The data contain approximately 77,000 clones, about 84% of them singletons. This material consisted of peripheral blood, taken from a patient treated with radiotherapy plus ipilimumab. These receptors were taken from a human donor with non-small cell lung cancer who had stable disease on radiotherapy plus ipilimumab. Each CDR3 is given without its conserved first and last residue.

V	J	CDR3
TRBV4-1	TRBJ2-2	AARDLLSGELF
TRBV28	TRBJ1-1	ASGLGGGNTEAF
TRBV19	TRBJ2-7	ASSMSTGRSYEQH
TRBV4-2	TRBJ2-5	ASSQGARNNQETQY
TRBV9	TRBJ1-1	ASSRGQGAMNTEAF
TRBV6-5	TRBJ1-5	ASSRQGSNQPQH
TRBV2	TRBJ1-5	ASSGPRDRSNQPQH
TRBV9	TRBJ2-1	ASSVEGLSYNEQF
TRBV6-1	TRBJ2-2	ASSVGGGRTGELF
TRBV7-9	TRBJ2-3	ASSYSGEADTQY
TRBV11-2	TRBJ2-5	ASNRDRGQETQY
TRBV4-1	TRBJ1-3	ASSLTGQGNTIY
TRBV28	TRBJ1-4	ASSLARGTNEKLF
TRBV30	TRBJ1-1	AWSLGNTEAF
TRBV6-5	TRBJ1-2	ASSYGAGGAGYT
TRBV5-1	TRBJ2-5	ASSLRGETQY
TRBV20-1	TRBJ1-1	SATGKKAF
TRBV5-1	TRBJ2-2	ASSLGLTGGTGELF
TRBV5-5	TRBJ1-2	ASSLEVYGYT
TRBV5-1	TRBJ1-1	ASSLTASVATEAF
TRBV7-9	TRBJ2-1	ASSWTGKRYNEQF
TRBV11-3	TRBJ1-5	ASLLVPNQPQH
TRBV5-1	TRBJ2-1	ASSPRTGVEQF
TRBV4-2	TRBJ2-6	ASSQSGANVLT
TRBV10-1	TRBJ2-1	ASSEWVAGGGEQF
TRBV6-1	TRBJ1-6	ASRPQSPYNSPLH
TRBV6-4	TRBJ2-7	ASSALKPYEQY
TRBV4-2	TRBJ2-2	ASSQTGPTGELF
TRBV29-1	TRBJ1-6	SVGEGSSPLH
TRBV19	TRBJ1-4	ASRGTGYEKLF
TRBV5-1	TRBJ2-7	ASTRTNSYEQY
TRBV6-4	TRBJ2-1	ASSENGEGVREQF
TRBV5-1	TRBJ1-5	ATSPEPNQPQH
TRBV7-2	TRBJ2-7	ASSLGRSLYEQY